This TCR beta chain appears in the sequencing data of a study of identical twins. Study observations and caveats: There was more out-of-frame TCR alpha sharing in monozygotic twins than models estimated.

In TCRdb, the 5' RACE reads were re-called with MiXCR into one record per CDR3 protein. The table shows about 570,000 distinct CDR3 sequences, with 9.6% occurring only once. With respect to this clonotype: What it binds is unknown.

The donor group consisted entirely of healthy Caucasians. The data also belong to a second study, concerning yellow fever vaccine responses in identical twins.

The receptor comes from a woman younger than 30 in good health. Input material: PBMCs.

The CDR3 is CAWNGAGVWDTQYF. The CDR3 DNA sequence: TGTGCCTGGAATGGGGCAGGGGTGTGGGATACGCAGTATTTT. The chain uses TRBV30 and TRBJ2-3; perhaps TRBD1 as D (6 bases). The germline V gene encodes CDR1 GTSNPN and CDR2 SVGIG (reference sequence). The CDR3 sequence is 14 residues long. The V end was cut by 4 bases, the J end by 6 bases, with 17 bases between.